These T cell receptor beta chains were read from a single sample in a study of blood T cell repertoires in COVID-19. Sequenced by immunoSEQ multiplex PCR; TCRdb stores in-frame clones only, minus some. The sample carries 250,000 to 400,000 clones, around 88% recorded once. Sequenced material: peripheral blood. Every receptor here comes from a woman aged 30 to 39 with COVID-19, enrolled during active disease. Both conserved end residues are part of each CDR3. The D gene is left open where the match is weak. Part of the rows lack a size; the others show once, few, many or a class for expanded clones.

j_call: TRBJ1-2
d_call: .
clone_size: .
v_call: TRBV6-2/TRBV6-3
cdr3_nt: TGTGCCAGCAGTTACGGTTTTCGGGGCTACACCTTC
cdr3_aa: CASSYGFRGYTF

j_call: TRBJ1-2
d_call: .
clone_size: once
v_call: TRBV5-4
cdr3_nt: TGTGCCAGCAACATAGCGGGAGGCTATGGCTACACCTTC
cdr3_aa: CASNIAGGYGYTF

j_call: TRBJ1-1
d_call: TRBD1
clone_size: .
v_call: TRBV27
cdr3_nt: TGTGCCAGCAGTTTCGGGACAGGTTACACTGAAGCTTTCTTT
cdr3_aa: CASSFGTGYTEAFF

j_call: TRBJ2-7
d_call: .
clone_size: .
v_call: TRBV4-2
cdr3_nt: TGTGCCAGCAGCCAAGGGCCGTACGAGCAGTACTTC
cdr3_aa: CASSQGPYEQYF

j_call: TRBJ2-1
d_call: TRBD1
clone_size: .
v_call: TRBV5-1
cdr3_nt: TGCGCCAGCAGCTTGACCGCAGGGGGAGCCTACAATGAGCAGTTCTTC
cdr3_aa: CASSLTAGGAYNEQFF

j_call: TRBJ1-2
d_call: TRBD1
clone_size: once
v_call: TRBV5-1
cdr3_nt: TGCGCCAGCAGCTTGGGACAGGGGCTTGGCTATGGCTACACCTTC
cdr3_aa: CASSLGQGLGYGYTF

j_call: TRBJ1-5
d_call: .
clone_size: few
v_call: TRBV15
cdr3_nt: TGTGCCACCAGCAGAGGGGTTGGGACTCTAATTTCAAATCAGCCCCAGCATTTT
cdr3_aa: CATSRGVGTLISNQPQHF

j_call: TRBJ2-4
d_call: .
clone_size: .
v_call: TRBV29-1
cdr3_nt: TGCAGCGTTGTGGGCCCTGATGGCATTCAGTACTTC
cdr3_aa: CSVVGPDGIQYF

j_call: TRBJ1-2
d_call: TRBD1
clone_size: .
v_call: TRBV19
cdr3_nt: TGTGCCGGCGGGACAGGGCAAATCATCTTC
cdr3_aa: CAGGTGQIIF

j_call: TRBJ1-5
d_call: TRBD1
clone_size: .
v_call: TRBV6-1
cdr3_nt: TGTGCCAGCAGCGAAGGGTCAGGGGGCCTACAGCCCCAGCATTTT
cdr3_aa: CASSEGSGGLQPQHF

j_call: TRBJ1-4
d_call: TRBD1
clone_size: .
v_call: TRBV15
cdr3_nt: TGTGCCACCAGCAGAGAGACAGGGAGTGGTGAAAAACTGTTTTTT
cdr3_aa: CATSRETGSGEKLFF

j_call: TRBJ2-3
d_call: TRBD1
clone_size: .
v_call: TRBV7-9
cdr3_nt: TGTGCCAGCAGCTTTGCTCTCTTAGGGACAGAAGATATGCAGTATTTT
cdr3_aa: CASSFALLGTEDMQYF

j_call: TRBJ1-3
d_call: .
clone_size: .
v_call: TRBV5-4
cdr3_nt: TGTGCCAGCAGCTTGGCCCCAGGGGAGAGAAACACCATATATTTT
cdr3_aa: CASSLAPGERNTIYF

j_call: TRBJ2-2
d_call: .
clone_size: .
v_call: TRBV7-9
cdr3_nt: TGTGCCAGCAGGAGAACCGGCGGGGAGCTGTTTTTT
cdr3_aa: CASRRTGGELFF

j_call: TRBJ2-1
d_call: TRBD2
clone_size: .
v_call: TRBV11-3
cdr3_nt: TGTGCCAGCAGCCTCGCGCGGGGACTAGCGGGTTACAATGAGCAGTTCTTC
cdr3_aa: CASSLARGLAGYNEQFF

j_call: TRBJ2-5
d_call: .
clone_size: .
v_call: TRBV28
cdr3_nt: TGTGCCAGCAGTTTATCCGTCCCCGGGACCCAGTACTTC
cdr3_aa: CASSLSVPGTQYF

j_call: TRBJ1-5
d_call: .
clone_size: .
v_call: TRBV19
cdr3_nt: TGTGCCAGTAGTCGGGGGGGAATCGTGGGACAGCCCCAGCATTTT
cdr3_aa: CASSRGGIVGQPQHF

j_call: TRBJ2-5
d_call: TRBD1
clone_size: .
v_call: TRBV9
cdr3_nt: TGTGCCAGCAGCGCGACCGGGACAGGGGGCTGGGAGACCCAGTACTTC
cdr3_aa: CASSATGTGGWETQYF

j_call: TRBJ2-3
d_call: .
clone_size: .
v_call: TRBV4-3
cdr3_nt: TGCGCCAGCAGCCAAGTCGCGGGAGATACGCAGTATTTT
cdr3_aa: CASSQVAGDTQYF

j_call: TRBJ1-2
d_call: .
clone_size: .
v_call: TRBV27
cdr3_nt: TGTGCCAGCAGTTTATCTTATTCCGTGGGCCAGCCCTGGGATGGCTACACCTTC
cdr3_aa: CASSLSYSVGQPWDGYTF

j_call: TRBJ1-1
d_call: TRBD1
clone_size: .
v_call: TRBV9
cdr3_nt: TGTGCCAGCAGCGAGATGGGCAGGGGGCTCGAAGCTTTCTTT
cdr3_aa: CASSEMGRGLEAFF